Below, 28 T cell receptor beta chains from the same sample are listed, as sequenced in a study of blood T cell repertoires in COVID-19. Some clones are missing from TCRdb's copy, which holds only in-frame ones; the method was immunoSEQ multiplex PCR. The sample records some 250,000 clones, more than 75% being singletons. The sequencing input was peripheral blood. The receptors were gathered from a woman aged 40 to 50 who had recovered from COVID-19.

V and J are TRBV28 and TRBJ1-2; tentative D call: TRBD1 (5 bases). V dropped 6 bases and J dropped 4 bases, with 12 bases sitting between them. This CDR3 comprises 13 residues. Germline V gene sequence: CDR1 MDHEN, CDR2 SYDVKM. CDR3 nucleotide sequence: TGTGCCAGCAGCCGGTCACAGGCCTATGGCTACACCTTC. Translated: CASSRSQAYGYTF.

This clone was seen a few times. CDR3 residues: CASRGRFGNTIYF. The CDR3 DNA reads TGCGCCAGCAGGGGGCGGTTTGGAAACACCATATATTTT. This chain uses TRBV10-1 with TRBJ1-3; D might be TRBD1 (5 bases). Germline CDR1 is WNHNN and CDR2 is SYGVQD (reference sequence). The V and J ends lost 6 bases and 3 bases respectively, with 9 bases between them. The CDR3 has 13 residues.

This chain uses TRBV11-2 with TRBJ2-7; TRBD2 agrees at 10 bases. Trimming took 6 bases from V and 6 from J; bases not matched to a gene: 11. The germline V gene has CDR1 SGHAT and CDR2 FQNNGV. This CDR3 contains 15 residues. The CDR3 region has the DNA TGTGCCAGCAGTACCCCTAGCGGGAGCCCGGGCGAGCAGTACTTC. Its protein product is CASSTPSGSPGEQYF.

The chain combines TRBV3-1 (or the pseudogene TRBV3-2) with TRBJ1-2, with a possible D match to TRBD1 (5 bases). Trimming stripped 4 bases from V and 8 bases from J, with 14 bases between. Germline values: CDR1 LGHDT, CDR2 YNNKEL (reference sequence). This CDR3 comprises 13 residues. The CDR3: CASSPRGGRGYTF. Here the CDR3 DNA reads TGTGCCAGCAGCCCCCGGGGGGGAAGAGGCTACACCTTC.

This CDR3 is CASSPGTSGASHEQYV. The CDR3 bases are TGTGCCAGCAGCCCTGGGACTAGCGGGGCCTCCCACGAGCAGTACGTC. V gene TRBV7-2 combines with J gene TRBJ2-7; 13 positions match TRBD2. This CDR3 contains 16 residues. Germline CDR1 reads SGHTA; CDR2 reads FQGNSA.

V usage is TRBV4-1 and J usage is TRBJ1-4, with D uncertain. Looked up from germline, CDR1 is MGHRA and CDR2 is YSYEKL. The CDR3 has 15 residues. Between the trimmed V and J ends, which lost 4 bases and 8 bases, there was a span of 17 bases. The CDR3 protein is CASSPQSRVREKLFF. For the CDR3, the DNA is TGCGCCAGCAGCCCCCAGTCCCGGGTGAGGGAAAAACTGTTTTTT.

The CDR3 reads CSVERGTSGRNEQFF. The CDR3 DNA reads as TGCAGCGTTGAACGTGGGACTAGCGGCCGCAATGAGCAGTTCTTC. The J gene is TRBJ2-1, the V gene TRBV29-1, with 11 positions matching TRBD2. The CDR3 contains 15 residues. J gave up 6 bases and V 2 bases, and 6 bases lay outside the gene matches. CDR1 is SQVTM and CDR2 is ANQGSEA in the germline V gene.

This chain uses TRBV6-6 with TRBJ2-1, with TRBD2 identical over 7 bases. This CDR3 spans 14 amino acids. From germline, CDR1 is MNHNY and CDR2 SVGAGI (reference sequence). With 2 bases clipped from V and 8 bases from J, the junction kept 6 bases outside the gene matches. The CDR3 reads CASSYRLAEDEQFF. Here the CDR3 DNA reads TGTGCCAGCAGTTACCGGCTAGCGGAGGATGAGCAGTTCTTC.

The chain recombines TRBV6-5 with TRBJ1-1; a possible D gene is TRBD1 (5 bases). Per germline, CDR1 MNHEY and CDR2 SVGAGI. V was cut by 6 bases and J by 8 bases, with 13 bases left in between. This CDR3 is built from 12 residues. The CDR3 loop reads CASSLGGREAFF. The CDR3 nucleotides are TGTGCCAGCAGCCTCGGGGGACGGGAAGCTTTCTTT.

The rearrangement uses TRBV5-1 and TRBJ2-5; perhaps TRBD1 as D (5 bases). The V gene's germline CDR1 is SGHRS and CDR2 YFSETQ. The CDR3 length is 13 residues. Between the trimmed V and J ends, which lost 4 bases and 2 bases, there was a span of 9 bases. The CDR3 is CASSPDMQETQYF. The CDR3 DNA sequence: TGCGCCAGCAGCCCGGACATGCAAGAGACCCAGTACTTC. Full variable domain (outside the CDR3, taken from reference TRBV5-1 and TRBJ2-5): KAGVTQTPRYLIKTRGQQVTLSCSPISGHRSVSWYQQTPGQGLQFLFEYFSETQRNKGNFPGRFSGRQFSNSRSEMNVSTLELGDSALYLCASSPDMQETQYFGPGTRLLVL.

The chain uses TRBV29-1 and TRBJ1-1, with 11 bases aligning to TRBD1. Losses at the gene ends were 6 bases for V and 5 bases for J; bases not matched to a gene: 5. Germline V gene lookup returns CDR1 SQVTM and CDR2 ANQGSEA. This CDR3 region has 13 residues. The CDR3 nucleotides are TGCAGCGTGGACAGGGGGCGCGGGACTGAAGCTTTCTTT. This sequence encodes CSVDRGRGTEAFF. The full variable domain, completed using reference TRBV29-1 and TRBJ1-1, is SAVISQKPSRDICQRGTSLTIQCQVDSQVTMMFWYRQQPGQSLTLIATANQGSEATYESGFVIDKFPISRPNLTFSTLTVSNMSPEDSSIYLCSVDRGRGTEAFFGQGTRLTVV.

This sequence joins TRBV18 and TRBJ2-7; TRBD1 is a possible D gene (5 bases). Trimming left V 2 bases short and J 2 bases short, with 13 bases between. Germline V gives CDR1 KGHSH, CDR2 LQKENI. This CDR3 is 15 amino acids long. The CDR3 DNA follows: TGTGCCAGCTCACCAAAAGGGGCCCGGGCCTACGAGCAGTACTTC. The encoded protein is CASSPKGARAYEQYF.

This clone was observed once. This rearrangement joins TRBV11-2 to TRBJ2-5; perhaps TRBD2 as D (6 bases). CDR1 is SGHAT and CDR2 is FQNNGV in the germline V gene. V dropped 4 bases and J dropped 1 base, with 16 bases sitting between them. CDR3 length equals 16 residues. In nucleotides, the CDR3 is TGTGCCAGCAGCTGGGGGAGTAGCGGCCTCCAAGAGACCCAGTACTTC. Its translation is CASSWGSSGLQETQYF.

The chain links TRBV2 to TRBJ2-7; D not certain. The ends were cut back, 6 bases at V and 7 bases at J, with 13 bases in the middle. CDR3 length: 12 residues. CDR1 is SNHLY, CDR2 FYNNEI, per germline. The CDR3 DNA is TGTGCCAGCAGCGGAACGGGTGGGGAGCAGTACTTC. Protein: CASSGTGGEQYF.

This chain uses TRBV5-4 with TRBJ2-3, with 9 nucleotides matching TRBD2. Germline CDR1 reads SGHNT; CDR2 reads YYREEE (reference sequence). CDR3 size: 15 residues. Trimming removed 4 bases from V and 4 bases from J; junction bases left unmatched: 7. The CDR3 DNA is TGTGCCAGCAGCCCCGGACTAGCGCAGGCAGATACGCAGTATTTT. Amino acids: CASSPGLAQADTQYF.

The chain employs TRBV2 and TRBJ1-5, with D possibly being TRBD1 (6 bases). Trimming shortened V by 6 bases and J by 9 bases, and 21 bases separated the two germline ends. Germline assignment: CDR1 SNHLY and CDR2 FYNNEI. The CDR3 is made up of 15 amino acids. DNA of the CDR3: TGTGCCAGCAGCGCAACAGGGCTGGGACAAGCGCCCCAGCATTTT. Translation: CASSATGLGQAPQHF.

The V call is TRBV4-2, the J call TRBJ1-3, with TRBD1 as a possible D gene (6 bases). Per the germline V gene, CDR1 is LGHNA and CDR2 is YNFKEQ. V was clipped by 0 bases and J by 0 bases, with 18 bases between them. The CDR3 totals 19 residues. In nucleotides, the CDR3 is TGTGCCAGCAGCCAAGATCCCCGCAGGGGCCCCATCTCTGGAAACACCATATATTTT. This encodes CASSQDPRRGPISGNTIYF.

This rearrangement joins TRBV29-1 to TRBJ2-7; 7 bases fit TRBD2. V was clipped by 1 base and J by 6 bases; unmatched bases: 12. Germline CDR1 is SQVTM and CDR2 is ANQGSEA. The CDR3 spans 15 residues. CDR3 sequence reads: CSVEGGGAPDGEQYF. CDR3 bases: TGCAGCGTTGAAGGGGGAGGGGCTCCAGATGGCGAGCAGTACTTC.

This sequence joins TRBV24-1 and TRBJ2-3; tentatively, D is TRBD2 (5 bases). This CDR3 is 13 amino acids long. Trimming shortened V by 7 bases and J by 6 bases, and 13 bases separated the two germline ends. Germline CDR1 KGHDR, CDR2 SFDVKD. The CDR3 DNA sequence: TGTGCCACCAGCCACCTCGGGGTGGATACGCAGTATTTT. Protein product: CATSHLGVDTQYF.

This clone was recorded once. The chain is built from TRBV18 and TRBJ2-1, with D hard to call. CDR3 length: 11 amino acids. Germline V gene lookup returns CDR1 KGHSH and CDR2 LQKENI. The V gene lost 3 bases and the J gene lost 6 bases, with 3 bases spanning the gap. The chain's CDR3 is CASSPSNEQFF. CDR3 sequence (DNA): TGTGCCAGCTCACCCAGCAATGAGCAGTTCTTC. The entire variable domain, with the rest obtained from reference TRBV18 and TRBJ2-1, is as follows: NAGVMQNPRHLVRRRGQEARLRCSPMKGHSHVYWYRQLPEEGLKFMVYLQKENIIDESGMPKERFSAEFPKEGPSILRIQQVVRGDSAAYFCASSPSNEQFFGPGTRLTVL.

The genes are TRBV24-1 and TRBJ1-5; D gene unclear. The V gene lost 5 bases and the J gene lost 4 bases, with 5 bases spanning the gap. This CDR3 is 12 amino acids long. Germline V gene lookup returns CDR1 KGHDR and CDR2 SFDVKD. The CDR3 here is CATSGLNQPQHF. The CDR3 nucleotides read TGTGCCACCAGTGGCCTAAATCAGCCCCAGCATTTT.

The chain joins TRBV7-8 to TRBJ1-2; possible D gene TRBD1, 5 bases. CDR1 is SGHVS, CDR2 FQNEAQ, per germline. The CDR3 is made up of 14 amino acids. V shed 0 bases and J shed 4 bases, with 9 bases lying between them. The CDR3 sequence is CASSLAGQSYGYTF. The CDR3 coding sequence is TGTGCCAGCAGCTTAGCGGGGCAGAGCTATGGCTACACCTTC.

V gene TRBV6-6 combines with J gene TRBJ2-2, with TRBD1 as a possible D gene (5 bases). Germline CDR1 is MNHNY and CDR2 is SVGAGI (reference sequence). The CDR3 totals 12 residues. V lost 4 bases to trimming and J lost 7 bases, with 7 bases between them. This CDR3 reads CASSSQDGELFF. Here the CDR3 DNA reads TGTGCCAGCAGTTCACAGGACGGGGAGCTGTTTTTT.

This sequence joins TRBV13 and TRBJ2-3; D is uncertain. Germline CDR1 PRHDT, CDR2 FYEKMQ (reference sequence). This CDR3 comprises 11 residues. Trimming shortened V by 5 bases and J by 11 bases, and 11 bases separated the two germline ends. The DNA for the CDR3 is TGTGCCAGCAGCCATTCGTTTAGGCAGTATTTT. It yields the protein CASSHSFRQYF.

The CDR3 sequence: CASSLFVNEQFF. CDR3 coding DNA: TGTGCCAGCAGTTTGTTCGTCAATGAGCAGTTCTTC. The chain uses TRBV12-3 or TRBV12-4 and TRBJ2-1; D unclear. CDR3 length equals 12 residues. Trimming removed 3 bases at V and 6 bases at J, with 6 bases between.

The chain is built from TRBV2 and TRBJ2-2, with D possibly matching TRBD1 (7 bases). The ends were cut back, 8 bases at V and 5 bases at J, with 15 bases in the middle. The CDR3 has 14 residues. Germline lookup yields CDR1 SNHLY and CDR2 FYNNEI. The CDR3 loop reads CASETGAGTGELFF. Here the CDR3 DNA reads TGTGCCAGCGAAACAGGGGCGGGGACCGGGGAGCTGTTTTTT.

The chain employs TRBV19 and TRBJ2-6; unclear D gene. The length of the CDR3 is 14 residues. V was pared by 7 bases and J by 7 bases, with 14 bases between. The germline V gene has CDR1 LNHDA and CDR2 SQIVND (reference sequence). CDR3 sequence: CASTRRPEANVLTF. CDR3 nucleotides: TGTGCCAGTACCCGCAGGCCGGAAGCCAACGTCCTGACTTTC.

This chain links TRBV12-3 or TRBV12-4 with TRBJ2-2; D is uncertain. The germline V and J ends were trimmed by 7 bases and 0 bases, with 3 bases remaining between them. CDR3 length: 12 residues. The CDR3 region is CASTTNTGELFF. DNA of the CDR3: TGTGCCAGCACCACGAACACCGGGGAGCTGTTTTTT.